The present T cell receptor (beta chain) was sequenced within a study of beta chain features in type 1 diabetes. Of the isolated RNA, all was reverse transcribed, and so the sequenced material was expressed TCRB transcripts. Sequenced by immunoSEQ multiplex PCR; TCRdb stores in-frame clones only, minus some. The table lists 250,000 to 300,000 clones, roughly an eighth of them singletons. The length of the CDR3 is 15 residues. The trim removed 3 bases at V and 6 bases at J, leaving 9 bases unmatched. Germline values: CDR1 SNHLY, CDR2 FYNNEI. Sorting of CD4+ naive, central memory, regulatory and stem cell-like memory cells was performed via CD45RO/CCR7/CD25/CD127/CD95/CD27. Purity (above 98%) was reached by all sorted populations. Comment on this clone: Its antigen is not identified.

General study findings and limits: The study found moderately but significantly shorter TCRB CDR3s in all four CD4+ subsets of Type 1 diabetes patients.

V gene TRBV2 combines with J gene TRBJ2-7, with 9 bases aligning to TRBD1. This sequence originates from a man younger than 45 with type 1 diabetes. The specimen sequenced was naive CD4+ T cells from blood. Here the CDR3 DNA reads TGTGCCAGCAGTGAGGACAGGGGCCCCCCGGCCGAGCAGTACTTC. This gives the protein CASSEDRGPPAEQYF.